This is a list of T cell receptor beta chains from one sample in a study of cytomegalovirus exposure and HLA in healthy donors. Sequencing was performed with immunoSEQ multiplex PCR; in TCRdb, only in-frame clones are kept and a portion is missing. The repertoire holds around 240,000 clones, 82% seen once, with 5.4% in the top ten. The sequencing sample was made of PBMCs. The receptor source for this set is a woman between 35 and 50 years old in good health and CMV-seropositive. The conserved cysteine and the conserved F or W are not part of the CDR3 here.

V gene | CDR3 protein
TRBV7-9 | ASSLGIRVDTIY
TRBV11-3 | ASSRSGGAGETQY
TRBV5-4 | ASTLLGQLDTEAF
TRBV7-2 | ASSYTGGTEAF
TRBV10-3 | AITTSGGYNEQF
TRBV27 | ASSPQGGDTEAF
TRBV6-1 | ASSEQAGGAGNQPQH
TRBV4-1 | ASSRGETSGSYNEQF
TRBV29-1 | SVDISSNYGYT
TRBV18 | ASSPDRLETQY
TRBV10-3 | AISEDRRPQH
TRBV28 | ASTSREGRDTGELF
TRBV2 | ASSDRQVSNTEAF
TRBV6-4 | ASSATYHNEQF
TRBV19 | ASSIGGTVLFEQY
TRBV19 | ASSSEDRASYEQY
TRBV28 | ASSLSVLTGKNIQY
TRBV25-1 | ASSDLAGGTDTQY
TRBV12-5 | ASGFEEGALTYEQY
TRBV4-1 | ASSQRPGQLNEKLF
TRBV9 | ASSAGLGTGFNYGYT
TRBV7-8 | ASSLSPGLWHT
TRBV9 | ASSVSGTAMNTEAF
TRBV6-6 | ASSFDRGTYEQY
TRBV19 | ASSQRSQPQH
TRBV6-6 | ASSFFGFSNQPQH
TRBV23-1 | ASSPLASVYNEQF
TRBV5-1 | ASSRAGEDTGELF
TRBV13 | ASSLGGTGDTEAF
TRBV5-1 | ASSFRGDSPLH
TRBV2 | ASRPGRRQETQY
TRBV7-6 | ASSLASGAFLNEQF
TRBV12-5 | ASVRPFSGTSHEQF
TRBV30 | AWSVMGHLNQPQH
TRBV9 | ASSDQGNEKLF
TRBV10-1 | ASSANGRAGEQY
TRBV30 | AWRPTLGGFDQPQH
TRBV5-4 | ASSLGGLNYGYT
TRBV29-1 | SVEARGGGPGTYEQY
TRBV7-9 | ASSLGGQGGGDGNQPQH
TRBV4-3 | ASSQDQWGGGYT
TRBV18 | ASSLTDSSYEQY
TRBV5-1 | ASSVADRGMAGREKLF
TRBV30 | AWRGDRGPHEQY